The TCR beta chain described here comes from a study of cytomegalovirus exposure and HLA in healthy donors. Study-level findings and limits: In the 130 or so validation repertoires, about 94% of cluster scores exceeded 0, per a later analysis. Rare TCR sequences dominated, though some public TCRs recurred in many donors. Investigators reported approximately 150 TCR beta chains as tied to cytomegalovirus. Through in vitro validation, a few CMV-associated chains were shown to be specific for CMV antigens.

A note on this clone: Its antigen is as yet unknown.

Measured with immunoSEQ multiplex PCR; TCRdb has only the in-frame clones, and not every one. The sample comprises 150,000 or so clones, around nine tenths of which are singletons, and under 3.5% rests with the top ten. This CDR3 spans 17 amino acids. Germline assignment: CDR1 LGHNA and CDR2 YSLEER. Trimming took 5 bases from V and 3 from J; bases not matched to a gene: 11. The origin of this receptor is a man younger than 35 in good health and CMV-seropositive. The chain has TRBV4-3 and TRBJ2-1; 9 positions match TRBD2. Input material: PBMCs. CDR3 nucleotides: TGCGCCAGCAGCATGAGTAGCGGGGGCCGAATCTACAATGAGCAGTTCTTC. Amino acids: CASSMSSGGRIYNEQFF.